The 19 T cell receptor beta chains below were found in one sample sequenced in a study of cytomegalovirus exposure and HLA in healthy donors (dated by TCRdb to the late 2010s). Library method: the immunoSEQ multiplex PCR assay. For the multiplex PCR, a mixture combining 60 forward primers for TCR Vbeta segments and 13 reverse primers for TCR Jbeta segments was used. Not all clones reach the TCRdb copy of this immuneACCESS table, which keeps in-frame sequences only. Checked studies attribute under half of the gap to unresolved V genes and leave the rest unexplained. This sample is represented by more than 150,000 clones; 80% to 85% of them were singletons. The ten largest clones represent roughly 0.38% of the sample. The sample taken for sequencing was PBMCs. All receptors derive from a boy younger than 10 in good health and CMV-seronegative.

This clone was detected once. This rearrangement joins TRBV27 to TRBJ1-1; possible D gene TRBD1, 5 bases. The CDR3 has 13 amino acids. Trimming removed 2 bases from V and 2 bases from J, with 6 bases in between. From germline, CDR1 is MNHEY and CDR2 SMNVEV (reference sequence). This chain's CDR3 is CASSLTGNTEAFF. DNA of the CDR3: TGTGCCAGCAGTTTAACAGGCAACACTGAAGCTTTCTTT.

This clone was counted a few times. The V call is TRBV10-3, the J call TRBJ2-3, with D perhaps matching TRBD2 (6 bases). Germline V gene lookup returns CDR1 ENHRY and CDR2 SYGVKD. Trimming removed 7 bases from V and 3 bases from J, with 11 bases in between. The CDR3 has 13 residues. CDR3 nucleotide sequence: TGTGCCATCATGGCGGGGCTAACAGATACGCAGTATTTT. Encoded protein: CAIMAGLTDTQYF.

This chain connects TRBV4-2 to TRBJ2-1; 9 bases match TRBD2. This CDR3 has 17 residues. Per germline, CDR1 LGHNA and CDR2 YNFKEQ. V lost 0 bases, J lost 5 bases, and 8 bases stayed unmatched. CDR3 coding DNA: TGTGCCAGCAGCCAAGATGCTTGGCGGGAGGGAGACAATGAGCAGTTCTTC. It yields the protein CASSQDAWREGDNEQFF.

The gene calls are TRBV10-3 and TRBJ1-3; D is unclear. The V and J ends lost 4 bases and 4 bases respectively, with 11 bases between them. The CDR3 spans 14 residues. The germline gives CDR1 ENHRY, CDR2 SYGVKD. The CDR3 is CAISANSVGNTIYF. For the CDR3, the DNA is TGTGCCATCAGTGCGAATTCAGTGGGAAACACCATATATTTT.

The J gene is TRBJ2-7, the V gene TRBV5-4, with TRBD1 matching over 11 bases. This CDR3 spans 14 amino acids. The J segment lost 3 bases and the V segment lost 3 bases, leaving 2 bases of the junction unmatched. The germline V gene has CDR1 SGHNT and CDR2 YYREEE (reference sequence). The CDR3 here is CASSSGQGGYEQYF. The CDR3 region has the DNA TGTGCCAGCAGCTCGGGACAGGGGGGCTACGAGCAGTACTTC. Together with reference TRBV5-4 and TRBJ2-7, the CDR3 gives the full variable domain: ETGVTQSPTHLIKTRGQQVTLRCSSQSGHNTVSWYQQALGQGPQFIFQYYREEENGRGNFPPRFSGLQFPNYSSELNVNALELDDSALYLCASSSGQGGYEQYFGPGTRLTVT.

This clone showed up just a few times. The chain couples TRBV6-1 to TRBJ1-1; 8 nucleotides align to TRBD1. Per germline, CDR1 MNHNS and CDR2 SASEGT. V dropped 6 bases and J dropped 5; count of bases not matched to a gene: 11. The CDR3 has 15 residues. This CDR3 reads CASRVYRGKDTEAFF. For the CDR3, the DNA is TGTGCCAGCAGAGTTTACAGGGGGAAGGATACTGAAGCTTTCTTT.

The rearrangement links TRBV30 to TRBJ2-7; no clear D. Trimming cost V 1 base and J 4 bases, with 8 bases left between them. This CDR3 is 12 amino acids long. The germline gives CDR1 GTSNPN, CDR2 SVGIG (reference sequence). CDR3: CAWSDTEYEQYF. CDR3 nucleotides: TGTGCCTGGAGTGACACAGAGTACGAGCAGTACTTC.

The chain combines TRBV7-3 with TRBJ1-2, with 7 positions matching TRBD1. The trim removed 3 bases at V and 2 bases at J, leaving 9 bases unmatched. CDR1 is SGHTA, CDR2 FQGTGA, per germline. The length of the CDR3 is 16 residues. The CDR3 nucleotides read TGTGCCAGCAGCTTGACAGGGCCGCCCTACAACTATGGCTACACCTTC. It specifies CASSLTGPPYNYGYTF.

The chain employs TRBV10-3 and TRBJ2-7; 8 bases agree with TRBD2. Germline trimming cut 4 bases from V and 5 bases from J; bases unmatched to any gene: 10. The CDR3 contains 15 residues. CDR1 and CDR2 (germline): ENHRY, SYGVKD. CDR3 residues: CAISASGRGMDEQYF. CDR3 coding DNA: TGTGCCATCAGTGCCAGCGGGAGAGGTATGGACGAGCAGTACTTC.

A few counts support this clone. J is TRBJ1-5 and V is TRBV2, with TRBD1 as a possible D gene (6 bases). This CDR3 has 16 amino acids. V lost 3 bases, J lost 0 bases, and 12 bases lay in between. CDR1 is SNHLY, CDR2 FYNNEI, per germline. CDR3 in amino acids: CASSDSPGHSNQPQHF. The CDR3 bases are TGTGCCAGCAGTGATTCGCCGGGACATAGCAATCAGCCCCAGCATTTT.

This chain joins TRBV7-8 and TRBJ1-1; D unclear. The CDR3 length is 14 residues. Germline lookup yields CDR1 SGHVS and CDR2 FQNEAQ. Trimming pared 5 bases from V and 1 base from J, leaving 11 bases between. CDR3 amino acids: CASSPGGENTEAFF. The CDR3 nucleotides read TGTGCCAGCAGCCCAGGCGGGGAGAACACTGAAGCTTTCTTT.

This chain links TRBV6-5 with TRBJ2-1, with 12 bases fitting TRBD2. The CDR3 has 15 amino acids. Germline V gene data show CDR1 as MNHEY and CDR2 as SVGAGI. V was clipped by 2 bases and J by 9 bases; unmatched bases: 5. CDR3 sequence reads: CASSYKTSGRSEQFF. CDR3 nucleotide sequence: TGTGCCAGCAGTTACAAGACTAGCGGGAGATCTGAGCAGTTCTTC.

The CDR3 nucleotides read TGTGCCAGTAGTTTGGAGCCCAGGGTTTCGAATTCACCCCTCCACTTT. Translating gives CASSLEPRVSNSPLHF. This chain connects TRBV19 to TRBJ1-6; a possible D gene is TRBD1 (5 bases). Trimming cost V 5 bases and J 7 bases, with 18 bases left between them. The germline V gene encodes CDR1 LNHDA and CDR2 SQIVND (reference sequence). The CDR3 runs to 16 residues.

The chain uses TRBV9 and TRBJ2-1, with D possibly being TRBD1 (5 bases). V was trimmed by 2 bases and J by 8 bases, leaving 11 bases between them. Looked up from germline, CDR1 is SGDLS and CDR2 is YYNGEE. This CDR3 comprises 13 residues. The CDR3 loop is CASSVDTRDEQFF. The CDR3 DNA sequence: TGTGCCAGCAGCGTGGACACACGCGATGAGCAGTTCTTC.

V is TRBV13 and J is TRBJ2-3, with TRBD2 matching over 8 bases. J was trimmed by 0 bases and V by 2 bases; bases with no gene match: 1. This CDR3 spans 15 amino acids. The germline gives CDR1 PRHDT, CDR2 FYEKMQ (reference sequence). The CDR3 DNA follows: TGTGCCAGCAGCTTATTAGCGGGAAGCACAGATACGCAGTATTTT. This gives the protein CASSLLAGSTDTQYF.

The chain carries TRBV15 and TRBJ2-7; perhaps TRBD2 as D (6 bases). Germline V gene data show CDR1 as LNHNV and CDR2 as YYDKDF (reference sequence). Trimming took off 0 bases at V and 2 bases at J, with 23 bases between the two ends. The CDR3 sequence is 19 residues long. In DNA, the CDR3 is TGTGCCACCAGCAGAGATCCACCCTACCCGGGGGTAAGGGCCTACGAGCAGTACTTC. Amino acids: CATSRDPPYPGVRAYEQYF. Looking up the rest from reference TRBV15 and TRBJ2-7 gives the full variable domain: DAMVIQNPRYQVTQFGKPVTLSCSQTLNHNVMYWYQQKSSQAPKLLFHYYDKDFNNEADTPDNFQSRRPNTSFCFLDIRSPGLGDTAMYLCATSRDPPYPGVRAYEQYFGPGTRLTVT.

The rearrangement joins TRBV7-8 to TRBJ2-7, with 7 bases that match TRBD2. The CDR3 runs to 14 residues. V lost 1 base to trimming and J lost 0 bases; unmatched junction nucleotides: 0. Per the germline V gene, CDR1 is SGHVS and CDR2 is FQNEAQ. For the CDR3, the DNA is TGTGCCAGCAGCTTAGGGACTAGCTCCTACGAGCAGTACTTC. This encodes CASSLGTSSYEQYF.

The chain couples TRBV19 to TRBJ1-4; tentatively, D is TRBD1 (6 bases). Trimming took off 4 bases at V and 4 bases at J, with 25 bases between the two ends. Germline values: CDR1 LNHDA, CDR2 SQIVND (reference sequence). This CDR3 is 19 amino acids long. The CDR3 region is CASSTEVEAGVVLNEKLFF. The CDR3 DNA follows: TGTGCCAGTAGTACAGAGGTGGAGGCAGGGGTCGTTCTTAATGAAAAACTGTTTTTT.

The chain uses TRBV20-1 and TRBJ2-7; D not certain. The V gene lost 7 bases and the J gene lost 2 bases, with 9 bases spanning the gap. Per germline, CDR1 DFQATT and CDR2 SNEGSKA (reference sequence). CDR3 length: 11 residues. The CDR3 DNA is TGCAGTGGACTGTCAGCCTACGAGCAGTACTTC. Its protein product is CSGLSAYEQYF.